This T cell receptor beta chain was sequenced in a study of cytomegalovirus exposure and HLA in healthy donors. PCR involved 60 Vbeta and 13 Jbeta primers. Produced via immunoSEQ multiplex PCR; TCRdb's table is partial and in-frame only. The data hold approximately 160,000 clones, with 55% to 80% observed a single time. Overall study results and limits: Most TCR beta V segments were productive about 90% or about 30% of the time in an earlier analysis. Donors were assumed by presence/absence analyses to have roughly uniform sequencing depth. Rarity characterized most TCR sequences, yet some public TCRs appeared in many donors. Sequencing likely caused a cluster of highly shared sequence variants.

Per germline, CDR1 GTSNPN and CDR2 SVGIG (reference sequence). This CDR3 spans 14 amino acids. Trimming left V 0 bases short and J 3 bases short, with 12 bases between. Notes on this clone: Its antigen remains unidentified.

The sequenced sample consisted of PBMCs. This receptor was identified in a woman between 18 and 30 years old in good health and CMV-seropositive. The V gene is TRBV30, the J gene TRBJ2-7; tentative D call: TRBD2 (5 bases). The CDR3 reads CAWSVQLAGYEQYF. DNA of the CDR3: TGTGCCTGGAGTGTACAGCTCGCGGGCTACGAGCAGTACTTC.